What follows are 17 T cell receptor beta chains derived from one specimen sequenced in a study of PD-1 blockade in mismatch repair-deficient tumors. Here immunoSEQ multiplex PCR was the method, and the copy in TCRdb shows in-frame clones only, minus some. The sample lists about 9,800 clones, 75% to 90% occurring once. Regarding time point: 10-day in vitro stimulation with candidate neoantigen peptide 2. No antigen has been identified for these receptors. Sequencing used cells cultured in vitro, obtained from a patient treated with pembrolizumab. The receptors derive from an adult with mismatch repair-deficient cancer.

This chain links TRBV7-8 with TRBJ2-7, with no clear D. The CDR3 has 13 residues. With 4 bases removed from V and 0 bases from J, the gap between germline ends came to 7 bases. In germline, CDR1 is SGHVS, CDR2 FQNEAQ. The CDR3 nucleotides read TGTGCCAGCAGCTCTCGCCCCTCCTACGAGCAGTACTTC. Translation gives CASSSRPSYEQYF.

In its sample, this clone was seen once. The chain combines TRBV7-2 with TRBJ2-2; D uncertain. Germline CDR1 reads SGHTA; CDR2 reads FQGNSA. The ends were cut back, 5 bases at V and 4 bases at J, with 11 bases in the middle. The CDR3 covers 14 residues. CDR3 DNA sequence: TGTGCCAGCAGCGAATACTATTCCACCGGGGAGCTGTTTTTT. Translation: CASSEYYSTGELFF.

The chain couples TRBV5-1 to TRBJ2-1, with D maybe TRBD1 (6 bases). V lost 7 bases to trimming and J lost 6 bases, with 17 bases between them. The CDR3 length is 14 residues. Germline loops: CDR1 SGHRS, CDR2 YFSETQ. The CDR3: CASQLTGTTNEQFF. The DNA for the CDR3 is TGCGCCAGCCAACTAACCGGGACAACCAATGAGCAGTTCTTC.

The chain couples TRBV2 to TRBJ2-2; D is ambiguous. V lost 2 bases and J lost 6, with 10 bases in between. Germline CDR1 is SNHLY and CDR2 is FYNNEI. This CDR3 has 14 residues. In DNA form, the CDR3 reads TGTGCCAGCAGTGAAAATGGGTTACCCGGGGAGCTGTTTTTT. As protein: CASSENGLPGELFF.

This rearrangement joins TRBV9 to TRBJ2-1; TRBD1 or TRBD2 may be the D gene (5 bases each). The CDR3 sequence is 15 residues long. With 1 base removed from V and 8 bases from J, the gap between germline ends came to 16 bases. Germline CDR1 and CDR2: SGDLS and YYNGEE. The CDR3: CASSVSWDATYEQFF. CDR3 nucleotides: TGTGCCAGCAGCGTAAGCTGGGACGCCACGTATGAGCAGTTCTTC.

J is TRBJ2-1 and V is TRBV12-5; no clear D. The CDR3 has 13 amino acids. V lost 4 bases and J 5 bases, leaving 9 bases between the germline ends. The germline CDR1 and CDR2 sequences are LGHNT and FRNRAP. The CDR3 sequence is CASGSPANNEQFF. CDR3 sequence (DNA): TGTGCTAGTGGTTCCCCCGCCAACAATGAGCAGTTCTTC.

This chain links TRBV6-5 with TRBJ2-7; no clear D gene. The V gene lost 4 bases and the J gene lost 1 base, with 11 bases spanning the gap. This CDR3 is built from 14 residues. Germline V lookup: CDR1 MNHEY, CDR2 SVGAGI. The chain's CDR3 is CASSLKSTSYEQYF. CDR3 coding DNA: TGTGCCAGCAGTTTAAAGAGTACGTCCTACGAGCAGTACTTC.

This sequence joins TRBV28 and TRBJ2-7; the match to TRBD2 covers 7 bases. The V and J ends lost 5 bases and 7 bases, in that order; junction bases with no gene match: 17. Germline CDR1 is MDHEN and CDR2 is SYDVKM. This CDR3 is built from 16 residues. The CDR3 region is CASSTPGGTHPPEQYF. CDR3 nucleotides: TGTGCCAGCAGTACCCCGGGGGGAACCCACCCTCCGGAGCAGTACTTC.

The gene calls are TRBV6-1 and TRBJ1-1, with TRBD1 matching 8 bases. Germline values: CDR1 MNHNS, CDR2 SASEGT. The length of the CDR3 is 14 residues. V dropped 3 bases and J dropped 6; count of bases not matched to a gene: 6. The CDR3 is CASSEYRGKSEAFF. CDR3 DNA sequence: TGTGCCAGCAGTGAGTACAGGGGGAAGTCTGAAGCTTTCTTT.

The chain couples TRBV9 to TRBJ2-1; D not certain. Per the germline V gene, CDR1 is SGDLS and CDR2 is YYNGEE. The CDR3 contains 15 residues. Trimming cost V 0 bases and J 5 bases, with 12 bases left between them. CDR3 protein: CASSVGGPGHNEQFF. In nucleotides, the CDR3 is TGTGCCAGCAGCGTAGGAGGTCCGGGCCACAATGAGCAGTTCTTC. Filled out from reference TRBV9 and TRBJ2-1, the complete variable domain reads DSGVTQTPKHLITATGQRVTLRCSPRSGDLSVYWYQQSLDQGLQFLIQYYNGEERAKGNILERFSAQQFPDLHSELNLSSLELGDSALYFCASSVGGPGHNEQFFGPGTRLTVL.

The chain uses TRBV5-1 and TRBJ2-5; 8 nucleotides align to TRBD2. From germline, CDR1 is SGHRS and CDR2 YFSETQ. The CDR3 length is 15 residues. V was pared by 5 bases and J by 1 base, with 7 bases of the junction left unmatched. The CDR3 region is CASSRSGTSQETQYF. CDR3 nucleotide sequence: TGCGCCAGCAGTCGGTCCGGGACTAGCCAAGAGACCCAGTACTTC.

Notes on this clone: One end of the junction does not line up with germline, which may come from a read error. The rearrangement uses TRBV7-7 and TRBJ2-5; D is unclear. Germline CDR1 is SSHAT and CDR2 is FNYEAQ (reference sequence). The CDR3 sequence is 14 residues long. The CDR3 spells CASSLVHSSETQYF. In DNA, the CDR3 is TGTGCTAGCAGCCTTGTCCACTCGTCCGAGACCCAGTACTTC.

The gene calls are TRBV9 and TRBJ2-7, with TRBD2 matching over 12 bases. J gave up 2 bases and V 4 bases, and 4 bases lay outside the gene matches. Germline V gene data show CDR1 as SGDLS and CDR2 as YYNGEE. The CDR3 is 15 residues long. CDR3 residues: CASSPRLAGAYEQYF. In nucleotides, the CDR3 is TGTGCCAGCAGCCCTCGACTAGCGGGAGCCTACGAGCAGTACTTC. The full variable domain, completed using reference TRBV9 and TRBJ2-7, is DSGVTQTPKHLITATGQRVTLRCSPRSGDLSVYWYQQSLDQGLQFLIQYYNGEERAKGNILERFSAQQFPDLHSELNLSSLELGDSALYFCASSPRLAGAYEQYFGPGTRLTVT.

This clone appeared a few times. The chain is built from TRBV6-5 and TRBJ1-2; D remains ambiguous. CDR1 MNHEY and CDR2 SVGAGI come from the germline V gene. The CDR3 loop spans 14 amino acids. V gave up 2 bases and J gave up 4 bases, with 11 bases separating them. The CDR3 DNA reads TGTGCCAGCAGTTACGGAGGGTTCGGCTATGGCTACACCTTC. This codes for CASSYGGFGYGYTF.

The CDR3 is CASSSGGSYEQYF. The DNA of the CDR3 is TGTGCCAGCAGTTCCGGGGGATCCTACGAGCAGTACTTC. The rearrangement links TRBV6-5 to TRBJ2-7; possibly TRBD2 for D (6 bases). This CDR3 is 13 amino acids long. Germline CDR1 and CDR2: MNHEY and SVGAGI. V shed 4 bases and J shed 1 base, with 8 bases lying between them.

This chain links TRBV21-1 with TRBJ1-6. TRBV21-1 is noted as a pseudogene. This CDR3 has 17 amino acids. Here the CDR3 reads CASSQEGGATANSPLHF. CDR3 nucleotides: TGTGCCAGCAGCCAAGAGGGGGGGGCCACGGCCAATTCACCCCTCCACTTT.

The J gene is TRBJ2-2, the V gene TRBV4-1, with D perhaps TRBD2 (6 bases). CDR3 size: 12 residues. The V gene lost 3 bases and the J gene lost 8 bases, with 7 bases spanning the gap. Germline values: CDR1 MGHRA, CDR2 YSYEKL. DNA for the CDR3: TGCGCCAGCAGCCACGGGAGTGGGGAGCTGTTTTTT. Protein sequence: CASSHGSGELFF.